This T cell receptor beta chain was identified during a study of T cell repertoires in cytomegalovirus infection. TCRdb reprocessed the reads via MiXCR and lists one record per CDR3 protein. The table lists hundreds of thousands of distinct CDR3 sequences, 31% of them singletons. The CDR3 runs to 15 residues. Germline values: CDR1 MNHEY, CDR2 SMNVEV (reference sequence). V lost 2 bases and J lost 0, with 7 bases in between. This clonotype was observed a few times. Its antigen is as yet unknown. The material sequenced was cultured CD8+ T cells from PBMCs, taken from culture after CMV antigen stimulation. The chain employs TRBV27 and TRBJ2-2; D remains ambiguous. This receptor was identified in a human donor in good health (CMV status not recorded). Some clones in this sample may be carry-over from other donors' samples. Here the CDR3 reads CASSLGFANTGELFF. The CDR3 DNA reads as TGTGCCAGCAGTTTAGGGTTCGCGAACACCGGGGAGCTGTTTTTT.